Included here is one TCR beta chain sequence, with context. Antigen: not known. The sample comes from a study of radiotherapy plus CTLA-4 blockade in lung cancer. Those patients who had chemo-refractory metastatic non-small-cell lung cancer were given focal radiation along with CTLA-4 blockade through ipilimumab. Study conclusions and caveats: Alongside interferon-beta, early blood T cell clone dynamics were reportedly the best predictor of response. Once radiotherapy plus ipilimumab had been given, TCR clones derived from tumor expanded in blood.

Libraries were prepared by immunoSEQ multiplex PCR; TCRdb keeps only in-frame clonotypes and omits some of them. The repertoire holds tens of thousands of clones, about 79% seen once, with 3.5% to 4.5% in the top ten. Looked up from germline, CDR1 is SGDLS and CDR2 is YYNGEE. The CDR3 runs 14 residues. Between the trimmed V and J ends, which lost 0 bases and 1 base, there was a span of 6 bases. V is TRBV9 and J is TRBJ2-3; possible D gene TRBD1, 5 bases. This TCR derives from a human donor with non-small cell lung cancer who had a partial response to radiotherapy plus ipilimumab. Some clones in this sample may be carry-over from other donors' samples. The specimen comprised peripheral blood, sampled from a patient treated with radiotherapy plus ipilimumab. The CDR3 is CASSVGQRTDTQYF. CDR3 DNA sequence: TGTGCCAGCAGCGTAGGACAGCGCACAGATACGCAGTATTTT.